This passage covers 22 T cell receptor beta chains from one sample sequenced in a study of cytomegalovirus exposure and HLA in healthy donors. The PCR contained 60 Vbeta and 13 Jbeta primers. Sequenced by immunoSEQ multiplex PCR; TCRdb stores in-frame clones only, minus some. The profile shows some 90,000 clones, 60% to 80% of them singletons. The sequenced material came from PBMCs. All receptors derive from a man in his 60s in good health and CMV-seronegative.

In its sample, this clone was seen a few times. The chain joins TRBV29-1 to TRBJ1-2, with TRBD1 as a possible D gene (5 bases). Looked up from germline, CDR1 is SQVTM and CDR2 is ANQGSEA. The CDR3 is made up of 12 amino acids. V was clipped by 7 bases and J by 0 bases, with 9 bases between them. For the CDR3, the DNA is TGCAGCGATGAGACAGCTAACTATGGCTACACCTTC. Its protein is CSDETANYGYTF.

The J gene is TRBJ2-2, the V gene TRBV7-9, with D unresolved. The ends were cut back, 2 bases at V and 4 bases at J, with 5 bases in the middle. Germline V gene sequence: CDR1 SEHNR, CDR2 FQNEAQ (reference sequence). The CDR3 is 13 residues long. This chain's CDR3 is CASSLISTGELFF. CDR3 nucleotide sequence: TGTGCCAGCAGCTTAATTAGCACCGGGGAGCTGTTTTTT.

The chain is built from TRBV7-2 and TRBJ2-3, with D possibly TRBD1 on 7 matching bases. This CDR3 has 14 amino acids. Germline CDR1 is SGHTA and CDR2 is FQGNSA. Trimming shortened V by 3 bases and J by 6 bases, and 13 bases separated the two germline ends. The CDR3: CASSFQGGRDTQYF. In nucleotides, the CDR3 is TGTGCCAGCAGCTTCCAGGGGGGCAGGGATACGCAGTATTTT.

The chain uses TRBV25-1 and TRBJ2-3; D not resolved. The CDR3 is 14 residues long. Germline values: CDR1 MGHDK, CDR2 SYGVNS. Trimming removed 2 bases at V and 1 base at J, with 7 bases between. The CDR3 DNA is TGTGCCAGCAGTGAAGAGCCTCGCACAGATACGCAGTATTTT. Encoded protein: CASSEEPRTDTQYF.

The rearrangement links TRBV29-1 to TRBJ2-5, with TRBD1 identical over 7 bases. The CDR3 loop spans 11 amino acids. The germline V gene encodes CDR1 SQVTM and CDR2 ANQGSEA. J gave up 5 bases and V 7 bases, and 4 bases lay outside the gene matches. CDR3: CSAQGRETQYF. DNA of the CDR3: TGCAGCGCACAGGGGCGGGAGACCCAGTACTTC.

CDR3: CASSLRQGGNQPQHF. CDR3 coding DNA: TGTGCCAGCAGTCTTCGACAGGGTGGGAATCAGCCCCAGCATTTT. This chain connects TRBV6-5 to TRBJ1-5; 7 bases agree with TRBD1. V lost 5 bases, J lost 4 bases, and 8 bases stayed unmatched. The CDR3 runs to 15 residues. The germline V gene encodes CDR1 MNHEY and CDR2 SVGAGI.

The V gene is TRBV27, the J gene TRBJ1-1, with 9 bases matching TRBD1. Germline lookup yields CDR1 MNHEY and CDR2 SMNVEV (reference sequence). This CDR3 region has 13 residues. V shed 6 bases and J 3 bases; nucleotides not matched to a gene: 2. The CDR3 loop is CASRRQGDTEAFF. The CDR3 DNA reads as TGTGCCAGCAGGAGACAGGGGGACACTGAAGCTTTCTTT.

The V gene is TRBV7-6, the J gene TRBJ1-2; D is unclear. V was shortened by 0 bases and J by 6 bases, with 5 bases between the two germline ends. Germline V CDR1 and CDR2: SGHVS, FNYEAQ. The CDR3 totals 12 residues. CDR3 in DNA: TGTGCCAGCAGCTTAGCGGAGGATGGCTACACCTTC. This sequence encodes CASSLAEDGYTF.

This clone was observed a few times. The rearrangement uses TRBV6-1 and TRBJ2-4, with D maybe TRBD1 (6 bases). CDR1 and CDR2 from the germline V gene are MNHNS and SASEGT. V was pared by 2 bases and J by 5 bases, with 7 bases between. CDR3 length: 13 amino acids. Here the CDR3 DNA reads TGTGCCAGCAGTGAATGGACAGAAAACATTCAGTACTTC. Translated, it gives CASSEWTENIQYF.

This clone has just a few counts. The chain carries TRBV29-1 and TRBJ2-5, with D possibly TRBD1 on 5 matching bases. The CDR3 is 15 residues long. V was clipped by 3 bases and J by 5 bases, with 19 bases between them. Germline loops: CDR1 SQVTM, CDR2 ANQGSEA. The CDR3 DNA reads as TGCAGCGTTGACGCGAGATTGTTAGCAGGGGAGACCCAGTACTTC. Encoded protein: CSVDARLLAGETQYF.

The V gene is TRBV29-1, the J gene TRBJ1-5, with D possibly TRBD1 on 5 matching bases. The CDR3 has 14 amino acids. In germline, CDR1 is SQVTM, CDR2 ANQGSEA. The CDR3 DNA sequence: TGCCGGGAGGAGGGACCGTATAGCAATCAGCCCCAGCATTTT. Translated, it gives CREEGPYSNQPQHF.

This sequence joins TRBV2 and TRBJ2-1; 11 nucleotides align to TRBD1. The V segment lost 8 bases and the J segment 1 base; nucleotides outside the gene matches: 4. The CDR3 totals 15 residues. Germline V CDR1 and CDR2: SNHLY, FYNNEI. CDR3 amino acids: CASGGQGVSYNEQFF. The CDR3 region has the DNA TGTGCCAGCGGGGGACAGGGGGTTTCCTACAATGAGCAGTTCTTC.

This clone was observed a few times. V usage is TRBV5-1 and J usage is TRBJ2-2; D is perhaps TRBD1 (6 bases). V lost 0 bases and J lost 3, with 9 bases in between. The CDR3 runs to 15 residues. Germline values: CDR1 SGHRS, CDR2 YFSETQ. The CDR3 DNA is TGCGCCAGCAGCTTGGATGGGGGCGACACCGGGGAGCTGTTTTTT. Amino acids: CASSLDGGDTGELFF.

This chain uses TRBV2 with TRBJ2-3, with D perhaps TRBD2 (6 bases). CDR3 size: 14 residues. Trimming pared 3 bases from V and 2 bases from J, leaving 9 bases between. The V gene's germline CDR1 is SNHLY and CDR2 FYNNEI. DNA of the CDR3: TGTGCCAGCAGTGAGGCGGGGCCCACAGATACGCAGTATTTT. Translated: CASSEAGPTDTQYF. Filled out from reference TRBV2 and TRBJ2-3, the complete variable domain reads EPEVTQTPSHQVTQMGQEVILRCVPISNHLYFYWYRQILGQKVEFLVSFYNNEISEKSEIFDDQFSVERPDGSNFTLKIRSTKLEDSAMYFCASSEAGPTDTQYFGPGTRLTVL.

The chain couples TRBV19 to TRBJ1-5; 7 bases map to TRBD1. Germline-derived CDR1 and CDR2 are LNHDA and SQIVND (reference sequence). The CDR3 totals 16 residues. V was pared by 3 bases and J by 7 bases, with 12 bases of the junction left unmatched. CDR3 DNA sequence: TGTGCCAGTAGTATGACAGGGCCACCCCACGCACAGCCCCAGCATTTT. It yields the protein CASSMTGPPHAQPQHF.

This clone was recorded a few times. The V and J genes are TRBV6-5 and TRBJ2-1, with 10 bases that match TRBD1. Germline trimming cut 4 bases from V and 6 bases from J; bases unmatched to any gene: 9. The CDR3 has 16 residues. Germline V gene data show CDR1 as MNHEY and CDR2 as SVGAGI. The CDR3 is CASSSAGQGPSNEQFF. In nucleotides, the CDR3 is TGTGCCAGCAGTTCGGCGGGACAGGGGCCTAGCAATGAGCAGTTCTTC.

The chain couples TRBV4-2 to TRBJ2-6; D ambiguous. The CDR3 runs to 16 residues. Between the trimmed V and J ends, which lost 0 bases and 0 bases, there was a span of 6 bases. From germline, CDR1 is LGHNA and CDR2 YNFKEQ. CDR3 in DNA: TGTGCCAGCAGCCAAGAGAAGAGCTCTGGGGCCAACGTCCTGACTTTC. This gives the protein CASSQEKSSGANVLTF.

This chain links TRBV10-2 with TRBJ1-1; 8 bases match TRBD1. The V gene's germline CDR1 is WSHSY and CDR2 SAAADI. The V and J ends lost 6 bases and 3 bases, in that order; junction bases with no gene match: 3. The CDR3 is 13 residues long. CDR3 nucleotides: TGCGCCAGCAGGACAGGGGAATACACTGAAGCTTTCTTT. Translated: CASRTGEYTEAFF.

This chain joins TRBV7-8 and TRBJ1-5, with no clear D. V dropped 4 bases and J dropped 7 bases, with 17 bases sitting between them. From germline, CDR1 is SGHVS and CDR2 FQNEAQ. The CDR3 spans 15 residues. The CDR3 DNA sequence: TGTGCCAGCAGCTCCCATCAGGCGCCAGAGCAGCCCCAGCATTTT. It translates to CASSSHQAPEQPQHF.

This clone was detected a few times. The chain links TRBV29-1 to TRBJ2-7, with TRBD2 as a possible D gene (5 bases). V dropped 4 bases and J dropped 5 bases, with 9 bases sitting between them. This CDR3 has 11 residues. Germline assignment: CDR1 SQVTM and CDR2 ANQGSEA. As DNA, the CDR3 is TGCAGCGTTGGCCCGGGGAACGAGCAGTACTTC. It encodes CSVGPGNEQYF.

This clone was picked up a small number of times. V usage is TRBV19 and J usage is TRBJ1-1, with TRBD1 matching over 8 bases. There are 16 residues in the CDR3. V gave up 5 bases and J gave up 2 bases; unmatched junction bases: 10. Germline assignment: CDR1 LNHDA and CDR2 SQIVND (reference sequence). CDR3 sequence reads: CASSPHRDRSNTEAFF. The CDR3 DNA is TGTGCCAGTAGTCCGCACCGGGACAGGTCAAACACTGAAGCTTTCTTT.

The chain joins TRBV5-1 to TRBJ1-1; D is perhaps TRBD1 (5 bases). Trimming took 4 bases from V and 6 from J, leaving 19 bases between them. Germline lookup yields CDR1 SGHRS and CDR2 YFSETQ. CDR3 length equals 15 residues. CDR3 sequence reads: CASSQLQGTLAEAFF. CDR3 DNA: TGCGCCAGCAGCCAACTCCAGGGCACGTTAGCTGAAGCTTTCTTT.